This T cell receptor (beta chain) was sequenced for a study of blood T cell repertoires in COVID-19. Study-level background: Specimens from acute and convalescent COVID-19 originated in the United States, Italy and Spain.

Original handling: Cell counts per sample came from amplifying reference gene primers. The data were produced by immunoSEQ multiplex PCR, yet TCRdb's version contains in-frame clones alone and is incomplete. That table gives V, J and clone size, and the DNA gave D and trimming. The data show 150,000 to 200,000 clones, 75% to 90% seen once. V was pared by 0 bases and J by 5 bases, with 3 bases of the junction left unmatched. Germline V CDR1 and CDR2: SGHRS, YFSETQ. The length of the CDR3 is 15 residues. The Seattle patients joined while their infection was active and were tracked longitudinally afterward.

The receptor was isolated from a woman aged 65 to 85 with COVID-19, enrolled during active disease. The V and J genes are TRBV5-1 and TRBJ2-3; 10 nucleotides match TRBD2. The source material was peripheral blood. Here the CDR3 reads CASSLAASGRDTQYF. The CDR3 DNA reads as TGCGCCAGCAGCTTGGCGGCTAGCGGGAGAGATACGCAGTATTTT. The full variable domain, its missing parts supplied by reference TRBV5-1 and TRBJ2-3, is KAGVTQTPRYLIKTRGQQVTLSCSPISGHRSVSWYQQTPGQGLQFLFEYFSETQRNKGNFPGRFSGRQFSNSRSEMNVSTLELGDSALYLCASSLAASGRDTQYFGPGTRLTVL.